This is a list of T cell receptor beta chains from one sample in a study of spatial heterogeneity in lung cancer. MiXCR, run by TCRdb on the 5' RACE reads, gives a single entry per CDR3 protein. The sample shows around 74,000 distinct CDR3 sequences, about an eighth of them seen only once. The sequences come from PBMCs, collected at surgery. These TCRs come from a male donor with early-stage non-small cell lung cancer. Both conserved end residues are part of each CDR3. Fields, in order: clone size, D gene, V gene, J gene, CDR3 protein, CDR3 DNA. A D gene is named only where the DNA matches it firmly. Clone size, where shown, is once, few, many, or a class for clones that have expanded.

>many|.|TRBV20-1|TRBJ1-5
CSARSRMGNQPQHF
TGCAGTGCTAGATCCCGGATGGGCAATCAGCCCCAGCATTTT
>few|.|TRBV21-1|TRBJ1-1
CASSNGPLRSFRGRCTEAFF
TGTGCCAGCAGCAACGGTCCGCTTAGGTCTTTCAGGGGGCGGTGCACTGAAGCTTTCTTT
>many|.|TRBV7-2|TRBJ1-2
CASSLMGPDYGYTF
TGTGCCAGCAGCTTGATGGGACCGGACTATGGCTACACCTTC
>many|.|TRBV28|TRBJ2-7
CASSSPQGQGYF
TGTGCCAGCAGTAGCCCCCAGGGCCAGGGGTACTTC
>few|TRBD2|TRBV7-2|TRBJ2-5
CASSPWTRGETQYF
TGTGCCAGCAGCCCATGGACTAGAGGCGAGACCCAGTACTTC
>few|.|TRBV7-9|TRBJ2-3
CASSATSRSTDTQYF
TGTGCCAGCAGTGCCACTAGCCGTAGCACAGATACGCAGTATTTT
>few|.|TRBV20-1|TRBJ1-1
CSVIGLEVHTEAFF
TGCAGTGTCATAGGACTGGAAGTACACACTGAAGCTTTCTTT
>.|.|TRBV14|TRBJ2-3
CASSPRLTPRADTQYF
TGTGCCAGCAGCCCACGGCTCACCCCAAGGGCAGATACGCAGTATTTT
>.|.|TRBV20-1|TRBJ2-7
CSARIGGGSYEQYF
TGCAGTGCTAGGATTGGGGGCGGCTCCTACGAGCAGTACTTC
>.|.|TRBV7-2|TRBJ2-2
CASSRPTGELFF
TGTGCCAGCTCAAGGCCGACCGGGGAGCTGTTTTTT
>.|.|TRBV7-2|TRBJ1-2
CASSLTPGTAYYGYTF
TGTGCCAGCAGCCTAACGCCCGGGACGGCCTATTATGGCTACACCTTC
>many|TRBD1|TRBV10-3|TRBJ2-5
CAISPGTGEETQYF
TGTGCCATCAGCCCCGGGACAGGGGAAGAGACCCAGTACTTC
>.|.|TRBV20-1|TRBJ2-3
CSARDLISTDTQYF
TGCAGTGCTAGAGACCTGATCAGCACAGATACGCAGTATTTT
>few|.|TRBV29-1|TRBJ1-1
CSYAETANTEAFF
TGCAGCTACGCCGAGACAGCGAACACTGAAGCTTTCTTT
>.|.|TRBV6-5|TRBJ1-4
CASSYSRAGAEKLFF
TGTGCCAGCAGTTACTCGAGGGCAGGTGCCGAAAAACTGTTTTTT
>.|.|TRBV27|TRBJ1-1
CASSLTETTEAFF
TGTGCCAGCAGTTTAACAGAAACTACTGAAGCTTTCTTT
>.|.|TRBV5-1|TRBJ1-1
CASRASFTGNTEAFF
TGCGCCAGCAGGGCTTCATTTACAGGGAACACTGAAGCTTTCTTT
>.|.|TRBV3-1|TRBJ1-5
CASSQSALGSNQPQHF
TGTGCCAGCAGCCAATCGGCACTCGGTAGCAATCAGCCCCAGCATTTT
>few|.|TRBV20-1|TRBJ2-3
CSARIREDTQYF
TGCAGTGCTAGGATCAGGGAAGATACGCAGTATTTT
>many|.|TRBV7-9|TRBJ1-2
CASSGNRELIYGYTF
TGTGCCAGCAGCGGAAACAGGGAGTTAATCTATGGCTACACCTTC
>few|.|TRBV2|TRBJ1-1
CASSDRSGGNTEAFF
TGTGCCAGCAGTGATCGGAGCGGGGGGAACACTGAAGCTTTCTTT
>.|.|TRBV20-1|TRBJ1-5
CSARGGEGSNQPQHF
TGCAGTGCCAGAGGGGGGGAGGGTAGCAATCAGCCCCAGCATTTT
>many|TRBD1|TRBV18|TRBJ1-1
CASFRGLDTEAFF
TGTGCCAGCTTCAGGGGGCTTGACACTGAAGCTTTCTTT
>few|.|TRBV20-1|TRBJ2-7
CSAKQGSSSYEQYF
TGCAGTGCTAAACAGGGTTCGAGCTCCTACGAGCAGTACTTC
>many|TRBD1|TRBV24-1|TRBJ2-3
CATGQEVTDTQYF
TGTGCCACCGGACAGGAGGTCACAGATACGCAGTATTTT
>.|.|TRBV12-3/TRBV12-4|TRBJ2-2
CASSLINGELFF
TGTGCCAGCAGTTTAATTAACGGGGAGCTGTTTTTT
>.|TRBD1|TRBV5-1|TRBJ2-5
CASSFGQGLGETQYF
TGCGCCAGCAGCTTCGGACAGGGGCTAGGCGAGACCCAGTACTTC
>few|.|TRBV10-3|TRBJ2-5
CAISRQALEETQYF
TGTGCCATCAGTCGGCAGGCATTAGAAGAGACCCAGTACTTC
>many|.|TRBV7-9|TRBJ2-7
CASSEDTPEQYF
TGTGCCAGCAGCGAGGACACCCCGGAGCAGTACTTC
>.|.|TRBV7-2|TRBJ1-1
CASSPLRGGTEAFF
TGTGCCAGCAGCCCCCTTCGGGGGGGCACTGAAGCTTTCTTT
>few|.|TRBV18|TRBJ1-1
CASSPGRQEAFF
TGTGCCAGCTCACCGGGGAGACAGGAAGCTTTCTTT
>.|.|TRBV12-3/TRBV12-4|TRBJ2-2
CASSSLVPGELFF
TGTGCCAGCAGTTCTCTTGTTCCCGGGGAGCTGTTTTTT
>.|.|TRBV5-1|TRBJ1-1
CASSSSGVNTEAFF
TGCGCCAGCAGCTCATCAGGGGTGAACACTGAAGCTTTCTTT
>.|.|TRBV3-1|TRBJ2-1
CASSQAAGSYNEQFF
TGTGCCAGCAGCCAGGCGGCCGGCTCCTACAATGAGCAGTTCTTC
>few|.|TRBV7-9|TRBJ2-5
CASSQETQYF
TGTGCCAGCAGCCAAGAGACCCAGTACTTC
>few|.|TRBV24-1|TRBJ2-7
CATSDGGGEQYF
TGTGCCACCAGTGATGGTGGGGGCGAGCAGTACTTC
>few|TRBD1|TRBV24-1|TRBJ1-5
CATSDEGQGGYQPQHF
TGTGCCACCAGTGATGAGGGACAGGGAGGCTATCAGCCCCAGCATTTT
>few|.|TRBV7-2|TRBJ2-2
CASRSVPFGGELFF
TGTGCCAGCAGGTCCGTCCCCTTCGGCGGGGAGCTGTTTTTT
>many|.|TRBV5-1|TRBJ1-2
CASSAGINYGYTF
TGCGCCAGCAGCGCCGGGATTAACTATGGCTACACCTTC
>.|.|TRBV11-1|TRBJ1-2
CASSPGPGGGYTF
TGTGCCAGCAGCCCCGGACCGGGGGGTGGCTACACCTTC
>few|TRBD2|TRBV6-5|TRBJ2-7
CASMSTSGRWPLEQYF
TGTGCCAGCATGAGCACTAGCGGGAGATGGCCCCTCGAGCAGTACTTC
>many|TRBD1|TRBV11-2|TRBJ2-5
CASSPPGQRFQETQYF
TGTGCCAGCAGCCCTCCGGGACAGAGATTCCAAGAGACCCAGTACTTC
>many|.|TRBV3-1|TRBJ2-3
CASSREFIGGVTDTQYF
TGTGCCAGCAGCCGCGAGTTTATTGGGGGAGTCACAGATACGCAGTATTTT
>many|.|TRBV29-1|TRBJ1-2
CSTMDGTICSF
TGCAGCACTATGGACGGCACGATTTGTTCCTTC
>.|TRBD2|TRBV5-5|TRBJ2-5
CASSLLSGGPEETQYF
TGTGCCAGCAGCTTGCTGTCGGGAGGGCCAGAAGAGACCCAGTACTTC
>.|.|TRBV24-1|TRBJ2-1
CATSDPRRANNEQFF
TGTGCCACCAGTGATCCCCGGCGGGCGAACAATGAGCAGTTCTTC
>many|.|TRBV5-1|TRBJ2-7
CASSLETEQYF
TGCGCCAGCAGCTTGGAGACTGAGCAGTACTTC
>.|TRBD2|TRBV20-1|TRBJ2-1
CSVRLAGSSYNEQFF
TGCAGTGTGCGACTAGCGGGAAGTTCCTACAATGAGCAGTTCTTC
>few|.|TRBV12-5|TRBJ1-1
CASGLVLGGFEAFF
TGTGCTAGTGGTTTGGTACTGGGGGGCTTCGAAGCTTTCTTT
>few|.|TRBV6-1|TRBJ2-1
CASKAWDFYNEQFF
TGTGCCAGCAAGGCCTGGGACTTTTACAATGAGCAGTTCTTC
>few|.|TRBV5-1|TRBJ2-7
CASSLVVTDEQYF
TGCGCCAGCAGCTTGGTTGTGACAGATGAGCAGTACTTC
>few|TRBD1|TRBV10-3|TRBJ2-2
CAISATGSNGELFF
TGTGCCATCAGTGCGACAGGGAGTAACGGGGAGCTGTTTTTT
>many|TRBD1|TRBV5-1|TRBJ2-7
CASREGQFYEQYF
TGCGCCAGCAGAGAGGGACAGTTCTACGAGCAGTACTTC
>many|.|TRBV29-1|TRBJ2-7
CSVGGVLKGQYF
TGCAGCGTTGGTGGCGTGCTTAAGGGGCAGTACTTC
>many|.|TRBV11-2|TRBJ1-1
CASSLTVLFTEAFF
TGTGCCAGCAGCTTAACGGTCCTATTCACTGAAGCTTTCTTT
>.|TRBD1|TRBV18|TRBJ1-3
CASSPGQGAAGNTIYF
TGTGCCAGCTCACCTGGACAGGGGGCAGCGGGAAACACCATATATTTT
>.|.|TRBV10-3|TRBJ2-1
CAISSGASNEQFF
TGTGCCATCAGCTCCGGGGCCTCCAATGAGCAGTTCTTC
>.|.|TRBV18|TRBJ1-1
CASSPLGGEAFF
TGTGCCAGCTCACCACTGGGAGGGGAAGCTTTCTTT
>.|TRBD2|TRBV19|TRBJ2-1
CASTAGSGRGGEQFF
TGTGCCAGTACCGCGGGGAGCGGGAGGGGCGGTGAGCAGTTCTTC
>.|TRBD1|TRBV5-4|TRBJ2-7
CASSLPGQGAQKQYF
TGTGCCAGCAGCTTACCGGGACAGGGGGCGCAAAAGCAGTACTTC